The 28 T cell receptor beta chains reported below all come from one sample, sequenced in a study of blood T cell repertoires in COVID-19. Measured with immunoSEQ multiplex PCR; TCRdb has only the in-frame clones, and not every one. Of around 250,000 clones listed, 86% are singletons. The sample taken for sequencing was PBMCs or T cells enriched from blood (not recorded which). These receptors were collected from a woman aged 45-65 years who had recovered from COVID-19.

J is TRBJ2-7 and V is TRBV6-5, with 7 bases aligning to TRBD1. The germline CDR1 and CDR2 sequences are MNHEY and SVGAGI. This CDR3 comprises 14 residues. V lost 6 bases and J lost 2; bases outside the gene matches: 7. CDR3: CASSPGTETYEQYF. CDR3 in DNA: TGTGCCAGCAGCCCCGGGACAGAGACCTACGAGCAGTACTTC.

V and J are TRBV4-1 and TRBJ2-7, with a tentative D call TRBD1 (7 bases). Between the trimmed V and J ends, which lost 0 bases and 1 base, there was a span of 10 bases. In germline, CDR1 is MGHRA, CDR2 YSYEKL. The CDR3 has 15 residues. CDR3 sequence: CASSQDRGTSYEQYF. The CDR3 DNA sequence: TGCGCCAGCAGCCAAGACAGGGGGACTTCCTACGAGCAGTACTTC.

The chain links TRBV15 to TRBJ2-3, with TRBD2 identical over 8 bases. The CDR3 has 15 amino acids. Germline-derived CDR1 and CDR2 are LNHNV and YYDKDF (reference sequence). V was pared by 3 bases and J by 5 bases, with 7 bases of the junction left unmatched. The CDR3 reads CATSSREGLGDTQYF. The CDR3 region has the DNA TGTGCCACCAGCAGCCGGGAGGGCCTCGGAGATACGCAGTATTTT.

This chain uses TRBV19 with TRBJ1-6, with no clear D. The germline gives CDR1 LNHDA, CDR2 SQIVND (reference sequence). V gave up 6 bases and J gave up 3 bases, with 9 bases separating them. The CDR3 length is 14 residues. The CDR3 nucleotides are TGTGCCAGTAGGGAGGGAATCTATAATTCACCCCTCCACTTT. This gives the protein CASREGIYNSPLHF. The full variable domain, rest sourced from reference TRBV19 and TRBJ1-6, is DGGITQSPKYLFRKEGQNVTLSCEQNLNHDAMYWYRQDPGQGLRLIYYSQIVNDFQKGDIAEGYSVSREKKESFPLTVTSAQKNPTAFYLCASREGIYNSPLHFGNGTRLTVT.

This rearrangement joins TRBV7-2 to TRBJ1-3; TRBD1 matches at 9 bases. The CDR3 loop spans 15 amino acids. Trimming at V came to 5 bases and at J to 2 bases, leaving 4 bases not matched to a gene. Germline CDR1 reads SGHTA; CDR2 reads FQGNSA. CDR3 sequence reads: CASSNGQGTGNTIYF. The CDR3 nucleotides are TGTGCCAGCAGCAACGGACAGGGGACTGGAAACACCATATATTTT.

CDR3 protein: CASSEADRINQPQHF. The CDR3 region has the DNA TGTGCCAGCAGTGAAGCTGACAGAATCAATCAGCCCCAGCATTTT. V is TRBV6-1 and J is TRBJ1-5; D might be TRBD1 (5 bases). This CDR3 comprises 15 residues. Trimming took off 0 bases at V and 3 bases at J, with 9 bases between the two ends. CDR1 MNHNS and CDR2 SASEGT come from the germline V gene.

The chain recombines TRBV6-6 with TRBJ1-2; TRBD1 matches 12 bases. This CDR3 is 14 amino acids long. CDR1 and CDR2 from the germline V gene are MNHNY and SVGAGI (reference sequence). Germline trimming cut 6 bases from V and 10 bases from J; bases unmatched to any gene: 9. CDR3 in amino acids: CASRGTGGSATYTF. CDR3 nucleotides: TGTGCCAGCAGGGGGACAGGGGGCAGCGCTACCTACACCTTC.

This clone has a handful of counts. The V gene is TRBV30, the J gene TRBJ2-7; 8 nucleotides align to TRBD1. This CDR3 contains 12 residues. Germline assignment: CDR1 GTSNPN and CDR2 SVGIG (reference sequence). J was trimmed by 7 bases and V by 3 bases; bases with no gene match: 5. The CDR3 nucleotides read TGTGCCTGGAGCGCACAGGGGGGAGAGCAGTACTTC. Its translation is CAWSAQGGEQYF.

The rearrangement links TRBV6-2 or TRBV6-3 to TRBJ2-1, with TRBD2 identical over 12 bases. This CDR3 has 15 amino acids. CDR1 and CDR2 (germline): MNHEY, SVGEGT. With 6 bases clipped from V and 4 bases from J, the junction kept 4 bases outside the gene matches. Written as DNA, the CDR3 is TGTGCCAGCAGCTCCGGGACTAGCGGGTACAATGAGCAGTTCTTC. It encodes CASSSGTSGYNEQFF.

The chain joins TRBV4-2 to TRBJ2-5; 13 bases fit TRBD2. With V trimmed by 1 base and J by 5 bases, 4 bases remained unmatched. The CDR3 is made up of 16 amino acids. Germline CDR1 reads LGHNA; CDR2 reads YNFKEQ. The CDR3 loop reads CASSQGTSGSGETQYF. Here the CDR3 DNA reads TGTGCCAGCAGCCAAGGGACTAGCGGGAGTGGGGAGACCCAGTACTTC.

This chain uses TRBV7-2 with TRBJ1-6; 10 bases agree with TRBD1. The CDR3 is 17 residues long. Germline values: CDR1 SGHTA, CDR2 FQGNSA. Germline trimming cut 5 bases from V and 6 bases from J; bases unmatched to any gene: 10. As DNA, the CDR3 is TGTGCCAGCAGCAGGAGGTCGGGACAGGGGACTAATTCACCCCTCCACTTT. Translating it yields CASSRRSGQGTNSPLHF. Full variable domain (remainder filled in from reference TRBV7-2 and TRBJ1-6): GAGVSQSPSNKVTEKGKDVELRCDPISGHTALYWYRQSLGQGLEFLIYFQGNSAPDKSGLPSDRFSAERTGGSVSTLTIQRTQQEDSAVYLCASSRRSGQGTNSPLHFGNGTRLTVT.

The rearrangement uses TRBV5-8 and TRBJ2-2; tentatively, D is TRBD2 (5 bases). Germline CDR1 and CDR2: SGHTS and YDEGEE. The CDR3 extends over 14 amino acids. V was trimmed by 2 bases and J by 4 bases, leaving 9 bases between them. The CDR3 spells CASSFGVGTGELFF. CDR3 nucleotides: TGTGCCAGCAGCTTCGGGGTCGGCACCGGGGAGCTGTTTTTT.

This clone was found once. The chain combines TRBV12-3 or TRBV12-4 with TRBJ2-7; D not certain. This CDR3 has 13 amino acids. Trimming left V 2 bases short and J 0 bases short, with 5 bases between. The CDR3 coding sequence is TGTGCCAGCAGTTTAACAGTCTCCTACGAGCAGTACTTC. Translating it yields CASSLTVSYEQYF.

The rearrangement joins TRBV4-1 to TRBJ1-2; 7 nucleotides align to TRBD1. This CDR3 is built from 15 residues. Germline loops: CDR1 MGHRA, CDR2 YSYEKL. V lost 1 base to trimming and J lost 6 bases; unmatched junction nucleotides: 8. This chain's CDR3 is CASSQANRGRDGYTF. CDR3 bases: TGCGCCAGCAGCCAAGCGAACAGGGGTAGGGATGGCTACACCTTC.

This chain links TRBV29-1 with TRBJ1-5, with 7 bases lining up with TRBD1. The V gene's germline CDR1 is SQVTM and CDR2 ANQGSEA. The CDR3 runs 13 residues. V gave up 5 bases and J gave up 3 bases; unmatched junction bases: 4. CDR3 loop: CSVRDSYNQPQHF. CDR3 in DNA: TGCAGCGTTAGGGACAGCTACAATCAGCCCCAGCATTTT. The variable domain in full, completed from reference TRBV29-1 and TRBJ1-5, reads SAVISQKPSRDICQRGTSLTIQCQVDSQVTMMFWYRQQPGQSLTLIATANQGSEATYESGFVIDKFPISRPNLTFSTLTVSNMSPEDSSIYLCSVRDSYNQPQHFGDGTRLSIL.

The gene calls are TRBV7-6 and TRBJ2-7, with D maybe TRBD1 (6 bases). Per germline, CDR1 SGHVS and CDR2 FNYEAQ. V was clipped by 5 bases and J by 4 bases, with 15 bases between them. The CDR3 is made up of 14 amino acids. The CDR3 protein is CASSEGWDIYEQYF. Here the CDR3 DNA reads TGTGCCAGCAGCGAGGGATGGGACATTTACGAGCAGTACTTC.

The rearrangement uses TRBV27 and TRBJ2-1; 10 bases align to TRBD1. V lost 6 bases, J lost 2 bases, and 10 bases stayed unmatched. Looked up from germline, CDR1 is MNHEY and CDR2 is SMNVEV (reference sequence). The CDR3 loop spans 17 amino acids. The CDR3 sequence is CASSPAPGQGAYNEQFF. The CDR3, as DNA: TGTGCCAGCAGCCCCGCCCCCGGACAGGGGGCCTACAATGAGCAGTTCTTC.

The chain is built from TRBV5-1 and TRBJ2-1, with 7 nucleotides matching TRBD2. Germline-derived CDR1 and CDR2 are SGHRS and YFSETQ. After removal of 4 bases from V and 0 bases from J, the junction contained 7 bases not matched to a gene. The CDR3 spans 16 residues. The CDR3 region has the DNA TGCGCCAGCAGCCCGGCGGGAGCCAGCTCCTACAATGAGCAGTTCTTC. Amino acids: CASSPAGASSYNEQFF.

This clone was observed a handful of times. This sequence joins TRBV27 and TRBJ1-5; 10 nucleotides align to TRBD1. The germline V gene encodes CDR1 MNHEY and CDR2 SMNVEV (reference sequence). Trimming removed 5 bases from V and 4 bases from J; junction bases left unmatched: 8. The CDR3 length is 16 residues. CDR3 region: CASSTLGQGGNQPQHF. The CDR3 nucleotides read TGTGCCAGCAGTACTCTAGGACAGGGGGGAAATCAGCCCCAGCATTTT.

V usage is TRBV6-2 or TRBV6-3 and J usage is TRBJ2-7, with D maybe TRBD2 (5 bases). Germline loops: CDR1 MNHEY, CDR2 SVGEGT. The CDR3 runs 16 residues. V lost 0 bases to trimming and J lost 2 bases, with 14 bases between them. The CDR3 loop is CASSYSPGKTTYEQYF. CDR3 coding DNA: TGTGCCAGCAGTTACTCCCCGGGGAAAACCACCTACGAGCAGTACTTC.

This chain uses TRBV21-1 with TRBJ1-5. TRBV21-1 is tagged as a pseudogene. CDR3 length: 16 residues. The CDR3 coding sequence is TGTGCCAGCAGCAAAGCCTATCAGCCGTTCGGGCAGCCCCAGCATTTT. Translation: CASSKAYQPFGQPQHF.

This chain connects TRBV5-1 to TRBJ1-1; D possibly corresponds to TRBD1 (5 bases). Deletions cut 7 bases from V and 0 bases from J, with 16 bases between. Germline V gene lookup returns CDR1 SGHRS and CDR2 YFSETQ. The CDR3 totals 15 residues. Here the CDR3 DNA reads TGCGCCAGCCAGGGATTAACTGAGATGAACACTGAAGCTTTCTTT. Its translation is CASQGLTEMNTEAFF. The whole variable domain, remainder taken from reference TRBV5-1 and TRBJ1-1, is KAGVTQTPRYLIKTRGQQVTLSCSPISGHRSVSWYQQTPGQGLQFLFEYFSETQRNKGNFPGRFSGRQFSNSRSEMNVSTLELGDSALYLCASQGLTEMNTEAFFGQGTRLTVV.

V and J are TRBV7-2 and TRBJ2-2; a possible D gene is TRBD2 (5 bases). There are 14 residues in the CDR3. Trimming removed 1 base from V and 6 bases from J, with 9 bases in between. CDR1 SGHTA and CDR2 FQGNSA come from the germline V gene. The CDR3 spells CASSLGGSAGELFF. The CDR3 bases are TGTGCCAGCAGCTTAGGGGGTAGCGCCGGGGAGCTGTTTTTT.

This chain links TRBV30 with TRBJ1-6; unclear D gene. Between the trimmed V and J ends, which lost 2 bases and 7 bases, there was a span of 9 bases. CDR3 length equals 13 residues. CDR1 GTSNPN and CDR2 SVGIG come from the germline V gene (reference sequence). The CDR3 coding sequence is TGTGCCTGGAGTACACAATCGAATTCACCCCTCCACTTT. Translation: CAWSTQSNSPLHF. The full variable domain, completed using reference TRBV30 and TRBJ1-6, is SQTIHQWPATLVQPVGSPLSLECTVEGTSNPNLYWYRQAAGRGLQLLFYSVGIGQISSEVPQNLSASRPQDRQFILSSKKLLLSDSGFYLCAWSTQSNSPLHFGNGTRLTVT.

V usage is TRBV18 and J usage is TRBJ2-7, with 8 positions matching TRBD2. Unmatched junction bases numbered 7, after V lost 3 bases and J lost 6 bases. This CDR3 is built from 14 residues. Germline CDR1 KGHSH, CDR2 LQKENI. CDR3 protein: CASSPRTSRGEQYF. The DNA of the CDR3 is TGTGCCAGCTCACCCCGGACTAGCCGGGGCGAGCAGTACTTC.

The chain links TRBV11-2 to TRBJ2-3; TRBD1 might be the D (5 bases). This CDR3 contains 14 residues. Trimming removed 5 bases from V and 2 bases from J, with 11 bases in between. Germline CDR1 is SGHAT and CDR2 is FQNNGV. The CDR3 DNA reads TGTGCCAGCAGCGCCAGGGTTGACACAGATACGCAGTATTTT. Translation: CASSARVDTDTQYF. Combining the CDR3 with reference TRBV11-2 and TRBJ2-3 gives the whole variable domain EAGVAQSPRYKIIEKRQSVAFWCNPISGHATLYWYQQILGQGPKLLIQFQNNGVVDDSQLPKDRFSAERLKGVDSTLKIQPAKLEDSAVYLCASSARVDTDTQYFGPGTRLTVL.

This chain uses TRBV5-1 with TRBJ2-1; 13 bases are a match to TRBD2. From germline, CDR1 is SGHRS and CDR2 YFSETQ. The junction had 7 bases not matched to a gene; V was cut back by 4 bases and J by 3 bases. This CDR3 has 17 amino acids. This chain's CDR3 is CASSQYGLAGDYNEQFF. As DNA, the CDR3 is TGCGCCAGCAGCCAATACGGACTAGCGGGGGACTACAATGAGCAGTTCTTC. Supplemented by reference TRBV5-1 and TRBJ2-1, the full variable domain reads KAGVTQTPRYLIKTRGQQVTLSCSPISGHRSVSWYQQTPGQGLQFLFEYFSETQRNKGNFPGRFSGRQFSNSRSEMNVSTLELGDSALYLCASSQYGLAGDYNEQFFGPGTRLTVL.

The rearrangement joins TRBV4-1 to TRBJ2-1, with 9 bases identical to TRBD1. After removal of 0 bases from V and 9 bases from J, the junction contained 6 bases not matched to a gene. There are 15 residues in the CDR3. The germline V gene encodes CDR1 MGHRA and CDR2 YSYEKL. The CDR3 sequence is CASSQDRDRESEQFF. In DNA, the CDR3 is TGCGCCAGCAGCCAAGACCGGGACAGGGAGAGTGAGCAGTTCTTC.